These 5 T cell receptor beta chains were sequenced from one sample in a study of blood T cell repertoires in COVID-19. The method was immunoSEQ multiplex PCR; TCRdb's version includes in-frame clones alone and lacks a portion of them. The sample shows about 59,000 clones, over 70% of them seen only once. The sequenced sample consisted of peripheral blood. The receptors were gathered from a woman between 65 and 79 years old with acute or convalescent COVID-19.

The chain has TRBV7-9 and TRBJ1-1; D call uncertain. With 4 bases removed from V and 6 bases from J, the gap between germline ends came to 12 bases. Germline CDR1 is SEHNR and CDR2 is FQNEAQ (reference sequence). The CDR3 runs 13 residues. CDR3 DNA: TGTGCCAGCAGCTCAACCCCGGGGTCTGAAGCTTTCTTT. This encodes CASSSTPGSEAFF.

This chain joins TRBV5-1 and TRBJ1-5; 8 bases fit TRBD1. The CDR3 is 15 residues long. The trim removed 1 base at V and 3 bases at J, leaving 3 bases unmatched. Germline V gene lookup returns CDR1 SGHRS and CDR2 YFSETQ. This CDR3 reads CASSLQGALNQPQHF. The CDR3 DNA sequence: TGCGCCAGCAGCTTGCAGGGGGCCCTCAATCAGCCCCAGCATTTT.

The rearrangement links TRBV25-1 to TRBJ2-6, with a tentative D call TRBD2 (7 bases). This CDR3 contains 18 residues. From germline, CDR1 is MGHDK and CDR2 SYGVNS. V was cut by 6 bases and J by 0 bases, with 18 bases left in between. The CDR3 spells CASSPPGRGPSGANVLTF. The DNA for the CDR3 is TGTGCCAGCAGCCCCCCCGGGCGGGGGCCCTCTGGGGCCAACGTCCTGACTTTC.

The rearrangement uses TRBV30 and TRBJ2-5, with 12 bases identical to TRBD2. The CDR3 length is 13 residues. Losses at the gene ends were 8 bases for V and 5 bases for J; bases not matched to a gene: 6. Germline CDR1 GTSNPN, CDR2 SVGIG (reference sequence). DNA for the CDR3: TGTGCCCTTGGACTAGCGGGGATGGAGACCCAGTACTTC. Amino acids: CALGLAGMETQYF.

This sequence joins TRBV6-6 and TRBJ1-2, with TRBD1 matching over 8 bases. After removal of 6 bases from V and 5 bases from J, the junction contained 8 bases not matched to a gene. The germline V gene encodes CDR1 MNHNY and CDR2 SVGAGI (reference sequence). The CDR3 consists of 14 residues. CDR3 region: CASRPTGGRYGYTF. The CDR3 bases are TGTGCCAGCAGACCTACAGGGGGGCGGTATGGCTACACCTTC.